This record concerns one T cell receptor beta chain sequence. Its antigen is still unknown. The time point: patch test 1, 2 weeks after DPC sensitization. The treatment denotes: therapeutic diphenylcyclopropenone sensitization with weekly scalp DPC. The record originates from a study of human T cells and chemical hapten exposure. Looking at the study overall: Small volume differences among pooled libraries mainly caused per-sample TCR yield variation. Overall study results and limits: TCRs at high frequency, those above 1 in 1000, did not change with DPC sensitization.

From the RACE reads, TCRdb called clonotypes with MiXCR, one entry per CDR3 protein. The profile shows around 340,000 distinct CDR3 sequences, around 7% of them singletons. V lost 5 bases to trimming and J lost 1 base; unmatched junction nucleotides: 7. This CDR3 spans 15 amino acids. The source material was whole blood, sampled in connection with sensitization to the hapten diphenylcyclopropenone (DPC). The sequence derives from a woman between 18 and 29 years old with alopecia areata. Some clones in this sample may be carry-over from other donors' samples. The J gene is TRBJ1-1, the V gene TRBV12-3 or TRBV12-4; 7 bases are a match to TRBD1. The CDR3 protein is CASSQTGRPNTEAFF. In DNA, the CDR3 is TGTGCCAGCAGTCAGACAGGGAGACCGAACACTGAAGCTTTCTTT.